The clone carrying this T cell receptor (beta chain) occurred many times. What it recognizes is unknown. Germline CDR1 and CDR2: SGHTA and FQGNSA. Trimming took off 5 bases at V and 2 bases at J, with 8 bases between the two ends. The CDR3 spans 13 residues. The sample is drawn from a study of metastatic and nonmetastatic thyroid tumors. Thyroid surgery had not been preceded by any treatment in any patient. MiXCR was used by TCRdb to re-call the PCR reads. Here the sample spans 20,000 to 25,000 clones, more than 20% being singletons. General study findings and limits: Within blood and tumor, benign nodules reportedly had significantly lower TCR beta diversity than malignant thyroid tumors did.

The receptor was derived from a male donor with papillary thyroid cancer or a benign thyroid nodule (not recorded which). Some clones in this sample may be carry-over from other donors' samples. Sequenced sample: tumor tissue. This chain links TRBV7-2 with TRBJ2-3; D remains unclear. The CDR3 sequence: CASSPYLTDTQYF. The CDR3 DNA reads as TGTGCCAGCAGCCCGTACCTCACAGATACGCAGTATTTT. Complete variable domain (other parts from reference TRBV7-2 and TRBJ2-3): GAGVSQSPSNKVTEKGKDVELRCDPISGHTALYWYRQSLGQGLEFLIYFQGNSAPDKSGLPSDRFSAERTGGSVSTLTIQRTQQEDSAVYLCASSPYLTDTQYFGPGTRLTVL.